The 20 T cell receptor beta chains in this list originate from one sample, sequenced in a study of radiotherapy plus CTLA-4 blockade in lung cancer. Some clones are missing from TCRdb's copy, which holds only in-frame ones; the method was immunoSEQ multiplex PCR. The sample lists about 59,000 clones; approximately 70% were seen once. Material: peripheral blood, obtained from a patient treated with radiotherapy plus ipilimumab. The receptors were sampled from a human donor with non-small cell lung cancer whose response to radiotherapy plus ipilimumab could not be evaluated.

The chain has TRBV18 and TRBJ2-5; TRBD2 agrees at 8 bases. The trim removed 8 bases at V and 7 bases at J, leaving 9 bases unmatched. Germline values: CDR1 KGHSH, CDR2 LQKENI. This CDR3 contains 13 residues. In DNA form, the CDR3 reads TGTGCCAGCCCGGGGGGGCGAGGAGGGACCCAGTACTTC. This sequence encodes CASPGGRGGTQYF.

J is TRBJ2-5 and V is TRBV4-1; tentatively, D is TRBD1 (7 bases). CDR1 is MGHRA, CDR2 YSYEKL, per germline. V was pared by 3 bases and J by 5 bases, with 13 bases between. The CDR3 totals 14 residues. The CDR3 spells CASSHRQGGETQYF. The CDR3 nucleotides read TGCGCCAGCAGCCATAGACAGGGAGGCGAGACCCAGTACTTC.

This clone was counted a few times. The chain recombines TRBV6-1 with TRBJ2-1; 10 bases map to TRBD1. Trimming removed 2 bases from V and 7 bases from J; junction bases left unmatched: 8. Germline V CDR1 and CDR2: MNHNS, SASEGT. The CDR3 length is 16 residues. The CDR3 region has the DNA TGTGCCAGCAGTGAATTAAGACAGGGGGCGCGGAATGAGCAGTTCTTC. Residues: CASSELRQGARNEQFF.

This chain connects TRBV19 to TRBJ1-2, with D hard to call. The CDR3 is made up of 16 amino acids. The germline V gene has CDR1 LNHDA and CDR2 SQIVND (reference sequence). With 4 bases removed from V and 3 bases from J, the gap between germline ends came to 18 bases. CDR3 protein: CASSTTPPGGYYGYTF. CDR3 sequence (DNA): TGTGCCAGTAGTACCACCCCCCCCGGCGGTTACTATGGCTACACCTTC.

The chain combines TRBV11-2 with TRBJ1-5, with D possibly TRBD1 on 6 matching bases. The CDR3 has 15 amino acids. CDR1 and CDR2 (germline): SGHAT, FQNNGV. V lost 5 bases to trimming and J lost 0 bases, with 11 bases between them. This CDR3 is CASSKDSYSNQPQHF. The CDR3 bases are TGTGCCAGCAGCAAGGACAGCTATAGCAATCAGCCCCAGCATTTT.

The gene calls are TRBV4-3 and TRBJ2-3; 7 bases map to TRBD2. CDR3 length equals 15 residues. The junction had 6 bases not matched to a gene; V was cut back by 3 bases and J by 3 bases. In germline, CDR1 is LGHNA, CDR2 YSLEER. The CDR3 sequence: CASSHVSGGTDTQYF. CDR3 DNA: TGCGCCAGCAGCCACGTGTCCGGGGGGACAGATACGCAGTATTTT.

The gene calls are TRBV5-5 and TRBJ2-7; TRBD1 agrees at 9 bases. The V gene end was trimmed by 5 bases and the J gene end by 4 bases; junction bases not matched to a gene: 7. The CDR3 sequence is 14 residues long. Germline V CDR1 and CDR2: SGHKS, YYEKEE (reference sequence). The CDR3 reads CASSFTGTGYEQYF. CDR3 coding DNA: TGTGCCAGCAGTTTTACCGGGACAGGGTACGAGCAGTACTTC.

The chain is built from TRBV18 and TRBJ2-2; D is uncertain. Trimming cost V 3 bases and J 0 bases, with 11 bases left between them. Germline values: CDR1 KGHSH, CDR2 LQKENI. This CDR3 region has 16 residues. The CDR3 is CASSPFTGSNTGELFF. The CDR3 DNA sequence: TGTGCCAGCTCACCGTTTACCGGGTCGAACACCGGGGAGCTGTTTTTT.

This chain uses TRBV7-2 with TRBJ2-5, with 7 bases matching TRBD2. CDR3 length: 13 amino acids. From germline, CDR1 is SGHTA and CDR2 FQGNSA. After removal of 0 bases from V and 5 bases from J, the junction contained 0 bases not matched to a gene. For the CDR3, the DNA is TGTGCCAGCAGCTTAGCGGGGGGGGAGACCCAGTACTTC. The encoded protein is CASSLAGGETQYF.

This clone was seen only a few times. This chain uses TRBV6-5 with TRBJ2-1, with TRBD1 identical over 10 bases. Germline loops: CDR1 MNHEY, CDR2 SVGAGI. The CDR3 totals 15 residues. With 6 bases clipped from V and 4 bases from J, the junction kept 6 bases outside the gene matches. CDR3 protein: CASSPDRGLYNEQFF. DNA of the CDR3: TGTGCCAGCAGCCCCGACAGGGGGCTTTACAATGAGCAGTTCTTC.

This clone was observed a few times. The genes are TRBV7-2 and TRBJ2-1; D gene unclear. CDR1 is SGHTA and CDR2 is FQGNSA in the germline V gene. The V end lost 5 bases, the J end lost 9 bases, and 8 bases lay between the germline ends. This CDR3 spans 11 amino acids. In DNA, the CDR3 is TGTGCCAGCAGCACATGGGCTGAGCAGTTCTTC. Amino acids: CASSTWAEQFF.

This clone occurred a few times. This rearrangement joins TRBV11-2 to TRBJ2-1; possibly TRBD2 for D (5 bases). Trimming cost V 5 bases and J 4 bases, with 15 bases left between them. The CDR3 runs to 15 residues. CDR1 is SGHAT and CDR2 is FQNNGV in the germline V gene. CDR3 sequence: CASSRGYQLYNEQFF. The DNA of the CDR3 is TGTGCCAGCAGCCGCGGGTATCAGTTGTACAATGAGCAGTTCTTC. Using reference TRBV11-2 and TRBJ2-1 for the parts outside the CDR3, the full variable domain is EAGVAQSPRYKIIEKRQSVAFWCNPISGHATLYWYQQILGQGPKLLIQFQNNGVVDDSQLPKDRFSAERLKGVDSTLKIQPAKLEDSAVYLCASSRGYQLYNEQFFGPGTRLTVL.

This chain connects TRBV5-4 to TRBJ1-1; 8 bases align to TRBD1. Per germline, CDR1 SGHNT and CDR2 YYREEE (reference sequence). The length of the CDR3 is 15 residues. Germline trimming cut 5 bases from V and 4 bases from J; bases unmatched to any gene: 10. The CDR3 bases are TGTGCCAGCAGTTACCCAGGGGGCGAGGGCACTGAAGCTTTCTTT. Protein product: CASSYPGGEGTEAFF.

This clone has a handful of counts. This chain uses TRBV5-4 with TRBJ1-5; no definite D call. Looked up from germline, CDR1 is SGHNT and CDR2 is YYREEE (reference sequence). This CDR3 spans 13 amino acids. V was pared by 3 bases and J by 3 bases, with 7 bases between. The CDR3 here is CASSWELNQPQHF. The CDR3 DNA reads TGTGCCAGCAGCTGGGAGCTCAATCAGCCCCAGCATTTT.

The CDR3 DNA reads TGTGCCAGCAGACTTATGAACACTGAAGCTTTCTTT. Translated, it gives CASRLMNTEAFF. The chain uses TRBV11-2 and TRBJ1-1; D unresolved. Deletions cut 6 bases from V and 0 bases from J, with 5 bases between. Per the germline V gene, CDR1 is SGHAT and CDR2 is FQNNGV. The CDR3 is 12 residues long.

V and J are TRBV2 and TRBJ1-3, with a weak D call TRBD1 (5 bases). V lost 4 bases to trimming and J lost 4 bases, with 17 bases between them. The CDR3 extends over 16 amino acids. Germline V gene data show CDR1 as SNHLY and CDR2 as FYNNEI. The CDR3, as DNA: TGTGCCAGCAGTGGCCTAGGGGTTTTGGGCGGAAACACCATATATTTT. The encoded protein is CASSGLGVLGGNTIYF. Based on the CDR3 plus reference TRBV2 and TRBJ1-3, the full variable domain is EPEVTQTPSHQVTQMGQEVILRCVPISNHLYFYWYRQILGQKVEFLVSFYNNEISEKSEIFDDQFSVERPDGSNFTLKIRSTKLEDSAMYFCASSGLGVLGGNTIYFGEGSWLTVV.

This clone was recorded a few times. The chain has TRBV12-5 and TRBJ1-1; D gene ambiguous. From germline, CDR1 is LGHNT and CDR2 FRNRAP. Trimming pared 2 bases from V and 4 bases from J, leaving 8 bases between. This CDR3 spans 13 amino acids. The CDR3 region has the DNA TGTGCTAGTGGTTTGAGGCAGGCCACTGAAGCTTTCTTT. Translating gives CASGLRQATEAFF.

This clone showed up just once. The V and J genes are TRBV6-5 and TRBJ2-7, with D possibly matching TRBD2 (5 bases). Germline V gene lookup returns CDR1 MNHEY and CDR2 SVGAGI. This CDR3 has 14 amino acids. V dropped 6 bases and J dropped 5 bases, with 17 bases sitting between them. The CDR3 loop reads CASSPPSGSNEQYF. The DNA of the CDR3 is TGTGCCAGCAGCCCCCCCTCGGGGTCCAACGAGCAGTACTTC.

The chain combines TRBV25-1 with TRBJ2-1; 10 nucleotides line up with TRBD2. V lost 5 bases to trimming and J lost 7 bases; unmatched junction nucleotides: 8. This CDR3 comprises 15 residues. Germline V gives CDR1 MGHDK, CDR2 SYGVNS. CDR3 sequence (DNA): TGTGCCAGCAGTAGATCTAGCGGGAGAGGAAATGAGCAGTTCTTC. It is translated as CASSRSSGRGNEQFF.

The chain couples TRBV2 to TRBJ1-2; possibly TRBD1 for D (6 bases). From germline, CDR1 is SNHLY and CDR2 FYNNEI. Trimming cost V 2 bases and J 3 bases, with 10 bases left between them. The CDR3 loop spans 14 amino acids. The CDR3 here is CASSEFQGHYGYTF. Written as DNA, the CDR3 is TGTGCCAGCAGTGAATTCCAGGGGCACTATGGCTACACCTTC.